This record covers a single T cell receptor beta chain. The sample comes from a study of blood T cell repertoires in COVID-19. CDR1 and CDR2 from the germline V gene are LNHNV and YYDKDF (reference sequence). Between the trimmed V and J ends, which lost 1 base and 0 bases, there was a span of 10 bases. This CDR3 contains 15 residues. Generated by immunoSEQ multiplex PCR, the TCRdb table keeps only in-frame clones and is missing some. The top ten clones hold about 7.8% of a sample with about 200,000 clones, 84% of them seen once. The J gene is TRBJ2-7, the V gene TRBV15, with D possibly TRBD1 on 5 matching bases. The clonotype comes from a woman older than 75 with COVID-19, enrolled during active disease. The sample comprised peripheral blood. The CDR3 sequence: CATSRGQGPSYEQYF. CDR3 bases: TGTGCCACCAGCAGAGGCCAGGGCCCCTCCTACGAGCAGTACTTC. Complete variable domain (other parts from reference TRBV15 and TRBJ2-7): DAMVIQNPRYQVTQFGKPVTLSCSQTLNHNVMYWYQQKSSQAPKLLFHYYDKDFNNEADTPDNFQSRRPNTSFCFLDIRSPGLGDTAMYLCATSRGQGPSYEQYFGPGTRLTVT.